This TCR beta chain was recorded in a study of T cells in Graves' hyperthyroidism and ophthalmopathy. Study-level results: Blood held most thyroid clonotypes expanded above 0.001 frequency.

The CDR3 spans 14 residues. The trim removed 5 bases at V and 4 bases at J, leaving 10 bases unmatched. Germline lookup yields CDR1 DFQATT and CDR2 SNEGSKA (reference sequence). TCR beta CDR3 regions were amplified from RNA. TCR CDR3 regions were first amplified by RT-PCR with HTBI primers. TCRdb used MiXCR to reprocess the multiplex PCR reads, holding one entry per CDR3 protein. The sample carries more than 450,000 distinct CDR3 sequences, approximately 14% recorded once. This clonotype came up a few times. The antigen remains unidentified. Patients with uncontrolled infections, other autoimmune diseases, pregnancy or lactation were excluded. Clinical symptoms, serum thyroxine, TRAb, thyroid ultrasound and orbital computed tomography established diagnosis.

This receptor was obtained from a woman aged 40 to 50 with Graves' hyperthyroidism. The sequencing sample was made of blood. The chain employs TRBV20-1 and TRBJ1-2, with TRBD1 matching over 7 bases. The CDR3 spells CSASSGQTSYGYTF. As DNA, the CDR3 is TGCAGTGCTTCCTCGGGACAGACTTCCTATGGCTACACCTTC.